This TCR beta chain originates from a study of T cells in narcolepsy. Study context: Donors had narcolepsy type 1 or type 2, or were healthy controls.

Method: immunoSEQ multiplex PCR; TCRdb's copy keeps in-frame clones and lacks some. The sample holds over 25,000 clones, around nine tenths seen once. With regard to this clone: Its antigen is not identified.

Regarding the study as a whole: Same-patient CSF and blood CD4+ T cell clonotypes included HCRT-specific and TRIB2-specific autoreactive ones. Reportedly, autoreactive clonotypes were serially detected in patients' blood but not controls'. Some memory CD4+ repertoires had no autoreactive clone sequences.

Trimming stripped 1 base from V and 9 bases from J, with 16 bases between. From germline, CDR1 is LNHNV and CDR2 YYDKDF (reference sequence). This CDR3 has 15 amino acids. This TCR was sampled from a human donor with narcolepsy. The J gene is TRBJ2-1, the V gene TRBV15; D possibly corresponds to TRBD1 (5 bases). The sequenced sample was CD45RA- memory CD4+ T cells from PBMCs. The CDR3 region has the DNA TGTGCCACCAGCAGAGGGGTTCTATTTCAGGGTGAGCAGTTCTTC. It codes for CATSRGVLFQGEQFF.